The 4 T cell receptor beta chains given below trace back to one sample, sequenced in a study of blood T cell repertoires in COVID-19. TCRdb's copy holds only in-frame clones and misses some; the assay was immunoSEQ multiplex PCR. This sample has approximately 200,000 clones, with about 95% found just once. Sequencing was done on a sample of peripheral blood. The receptors here all came from a man in his thirties or forties with COVID-19, enrolled during active disease.

The chain is built from TRBV30 and TRBJ1-5; tentatively, D is TRBD1 (6 bases). This CDR3 has 13 amino acids. Germline V CDR1 and CDR2: GTSNPN, SVGIG (reference sequence). V dropped 2 bases and J dropped 7 bases, with 12 bases sitting between them. This CDR3 reads CAWSKGQEQPQHF. Written as DNA, the CDR3 is TGTGCCTGGAGTAAGGGACAAGAACAGCCCCAGCATTTT.

CDR3 in amino acids: CASSYDAGNQPQHF. The CDR3 DNA sequence: TGTGCCAGCAGTTACGACGCAGGGAATCAGCCCCAGCATTTT. The J gene is TRBJ1-5, the V gene TRBV6-2 or TRBV6-3, with D possibly being TRBD1 (5 bases). Germline values: CDR1 MNHEY, CDR2 SVGEGT. V lost 2 bases and J lost 4, with 9 bases in between. The CDR3 loop spans 14 amino acids.

The chain is built from TRBV9 and TRBJ1-6, with 8 bases aligning to TRBD1. This CDR3 spans 16 amino acids. CDR1 is SGDLS, CDR2 YYNGEE, per germline. J was trimmed by 7 bases and V by 3 bases; bases with no gene match: 9. The CDR3 here is CASSERPWTGNSPLHF. The CDR3 coding sequence is TGTGCCAGCAGCGAGAGGCCCTGGACAGGGAATTCACCCCTCCACTTT.

This sequence joins TRBV9 and TRBJ1-2, with no clear D. This CDR3 contains 13 residues. The germline CDR1 and CDR2 sequences are SGDLS and YYNGEE. V was shortened by 4 bases and J by 1 base, with 8 bases between the two germline ends. The CDR3 sequence: CASSTGNNYGYTF. The CDR3 coding sequence is TGTGCCAGCAGCACGGGAAATAACTATGGCTACACCTTC.